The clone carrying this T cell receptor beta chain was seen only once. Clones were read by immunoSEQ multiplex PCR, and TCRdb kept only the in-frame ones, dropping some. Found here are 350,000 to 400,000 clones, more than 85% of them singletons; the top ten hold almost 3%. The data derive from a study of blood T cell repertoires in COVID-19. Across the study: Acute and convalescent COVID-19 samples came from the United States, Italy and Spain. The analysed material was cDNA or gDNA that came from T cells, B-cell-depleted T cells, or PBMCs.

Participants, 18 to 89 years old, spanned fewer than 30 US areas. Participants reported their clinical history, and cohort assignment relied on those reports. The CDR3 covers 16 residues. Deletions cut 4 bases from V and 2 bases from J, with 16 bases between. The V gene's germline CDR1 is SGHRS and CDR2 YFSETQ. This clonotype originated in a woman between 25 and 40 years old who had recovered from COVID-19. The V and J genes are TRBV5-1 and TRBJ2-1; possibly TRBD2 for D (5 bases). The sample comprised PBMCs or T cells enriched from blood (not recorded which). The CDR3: CASSQRTTGAYNEQFF. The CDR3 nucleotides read TGCGCCAGCAGCCAACGGACCACCGGGGCCTACAATGAGCAGTTCTTC. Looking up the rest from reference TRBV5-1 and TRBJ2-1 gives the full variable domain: KAGVTQTPRYLIKTRGQQVTLSCSPISGHRSVSWYQQTPGQGLQFLFEYFSETQRNKGNFPGRFSGRQFSNSRSEMNVSTLELGDSALYLCASSQRTTGAYNEQFFGPGTRLTVL.